The entry that follows covers one TCR beta chain sequence. No antigen is known for it. Other DNA sequences from this sample encode an identical CDR3 as well. V trimming: 2 bases; J trimming: 0 bases; junction bases outside the gene matches: 1. In germline, CDR1 is SGDLS, CDR2 YYNGEE. CDR3 length: 15 amino acids. The donors were part of the validation cohort, which consisted of more than 90 subjects and was separate from the first cohort of several hundred subjects. The sample belongs to a study of cytomegalovirus exposure and HLA in healthy donors. Whole-study findings and limits: The study labeled approximately 150 TCR beta chains cytomegalovirus-associated.

The data were produced by immunoSEQ multiplex PCR, yet TCRdb's version contains in-frame clones alone and is incomplete. The sample holds about 56,000 clones, roughly 89% seen once. The V call is TRBV9, the J call TRBJ2-2; 7 bases align to TRBD2. The specimen sequenced was PBMCs. This TCR derives from a woman aged 18-29 years in good health and CMV-seronegative. The CDR3 loop is CASSVGGANTGELFF. The CDR3 bases are TGTGCCAGCAGCGTTGGGGGGGCGAACACCGGGGAGCTGTTTTTT.